The clone carrying this T cell receptor beta chain showed up many times. Its target is unknown. This entry is derived from a study of T-cell reconstitution after alpha-beta-depleted transplantation in children. Study-wide results and limits: The authors attributed T-cell counts and diversity one year after transplant mostly to newly produced T cells.

The V end lost 7 bases, the J end lost 8 bases, and 23 bases lay between the germline ends. The CDR3 extends over 16 amino acids. Germline V CDR1 and CDR2: MDHEN, SYDVKM. This sample's TCRbeta library carried unique molecular identifier barcodes. MiXCR, run by TCRdb on the PCR reads, gives a single entry per CDR3 protein. Of around 270,000 distinct CDR3 sequences in the sample, around a tenth were seen once. The chain uses TRBV28 and TRBJ2-2, with D possibly being TRBD1 (5 bases). The sample was PBMCs, taken before TCRalphabeta/CD19-depleted stem cell transplant. This sequence was found in a boy less than two years old with acute myeloid leukemia, due to receive a stem cell transplant. CDR3 sequence: CASNPNPSRKGGELFF. The CDR3 DNA reads TGTGCCAGCAACCCCAACCCGAGCAGGAAGGGGGGGGAGCTGTTTTTT.